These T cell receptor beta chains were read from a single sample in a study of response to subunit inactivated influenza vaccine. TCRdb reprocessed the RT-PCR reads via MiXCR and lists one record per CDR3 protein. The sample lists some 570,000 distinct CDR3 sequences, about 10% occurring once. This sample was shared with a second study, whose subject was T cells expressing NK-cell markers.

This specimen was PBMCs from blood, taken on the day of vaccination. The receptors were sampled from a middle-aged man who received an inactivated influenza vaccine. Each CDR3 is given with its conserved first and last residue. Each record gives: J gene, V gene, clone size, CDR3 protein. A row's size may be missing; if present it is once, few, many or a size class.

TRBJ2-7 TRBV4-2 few CASSPGKRTEQYF
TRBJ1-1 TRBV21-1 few CASSKFNRTLNTEAFF
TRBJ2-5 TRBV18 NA CASSPNRGPGETQYF
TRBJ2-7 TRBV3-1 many CASSQSSGMRNEQYF
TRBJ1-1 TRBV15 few CATSKDLNTEAFF
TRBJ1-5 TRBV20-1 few CSATQGAGQPQHF
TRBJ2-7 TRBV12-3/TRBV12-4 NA CASRHKGRYEQYF
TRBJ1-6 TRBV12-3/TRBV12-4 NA CASRDGWSSYNSPLHF
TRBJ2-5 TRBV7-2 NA CASSWSETQYF
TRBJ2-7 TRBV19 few CASSFSPTYEQYF
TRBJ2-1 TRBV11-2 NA CASSLRESYNEQFF
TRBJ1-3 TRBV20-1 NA CSAEDLSGNTIYF
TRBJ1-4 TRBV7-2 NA CASSQSGLEKLFF
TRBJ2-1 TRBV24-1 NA CATSDRTSGILYEQIF
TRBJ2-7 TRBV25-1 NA CASSATPGTSGKYEQYF
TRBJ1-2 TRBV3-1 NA CASSQAADYGYTF
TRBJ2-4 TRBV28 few CASSPLLEGWDIQYF
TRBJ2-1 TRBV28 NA CASGGGPSYNEQFF
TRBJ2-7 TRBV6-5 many CASSYRGSYEQYF
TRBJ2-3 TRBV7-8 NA CASSPAGIFYTDTQYF
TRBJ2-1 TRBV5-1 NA CASSLERHEQFF
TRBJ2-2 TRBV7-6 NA CASSMIAGGLSGELFF
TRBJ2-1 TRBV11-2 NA CASSLGRGGVRRDEQFF
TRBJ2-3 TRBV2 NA CASSEVAGIVVGTDTQYF
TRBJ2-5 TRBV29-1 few CSIGTSGSEQETQYF
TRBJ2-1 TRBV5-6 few CASSVGGPGPEQFF
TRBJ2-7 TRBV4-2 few CASSQSGGAMNEQYF
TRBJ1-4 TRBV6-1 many CASSPREGGNEKLFF
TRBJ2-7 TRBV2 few CASSETSGRYEQYF
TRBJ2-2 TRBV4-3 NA CASSQEGAAPGELFF
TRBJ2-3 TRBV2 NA CASSERLAGVDTQYF
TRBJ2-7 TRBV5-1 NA CASSLAGGLSGYEQYF
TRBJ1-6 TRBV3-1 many CASSQVGANSPLHF
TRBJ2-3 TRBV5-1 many CASSWTSGATDTQYF
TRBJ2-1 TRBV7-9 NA CASSRAPSAQFF
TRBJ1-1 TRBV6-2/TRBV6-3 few CASSSPAGRGRRDTEAFF
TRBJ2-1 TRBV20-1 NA CSARPGTFLGSEQFF
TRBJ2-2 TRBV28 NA CASSLSVYGGELFF
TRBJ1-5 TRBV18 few CASSQGNQQPQHF
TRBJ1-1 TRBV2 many CASNPKLPNTEAFF
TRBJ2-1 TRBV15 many CATKAQDRSNEQFF
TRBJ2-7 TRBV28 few CASIRSGGTYEQYF
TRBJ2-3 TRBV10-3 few CASEDTDTQYF